This entry lists 22 T cell receptor beta chains sequenced from one sample in a study of blood T cell repertoires in COVID-19. Using immunoSEQ multiplex PCR, the repertoire was profiled, and TCRdb retains in-frame clones only, with some absent. The table lists approximately 150,000 clones, about 81% of them singletons. The sequenced material came from peripheral blood. Every receptor here comes from a woman in her seventies with acute or convalescent COVID-19.

In this sample, this clone turned up a few times. The gene calls are TRBV19 and TRBJ1-5; no clear D. Between the trimmed V and J ends, which lost 9 bases and 3 bases, there was a span of 18 bases. This CDR3 region has 15 residues. Germline CDR1 and CDR2: LNHDA and SQIVND (reference sequence). The CDR3 is CASHTRGGNNQPQHF. In DNA, the CDR3 is TGTGCCAGCCACACCCGTGGAGGGAACAATCAGCCCCAGCATTTT.

This chain links TRBV19 with TRBJ1-1, with TRBD1 matching over 10 bases. The CDR3 extends over 18 amino acids. Trimming removed 5 bases from V and 4 bases from J; junction bases left unmatched: 16. Germline CDR1 and CDR2: LNHDA and SQIVND (reference sequence). The chain's CDR3 is CASSLQFPGQGRSTEAFF. CDR3 coding DNA: TGTGCCAGTAGTTTACAGTTTCCGGGACAGGGGAGAAGCACTGAAGCTTTCTTT.

This chain uses TRBV14 with TRBJ2-3; possible D gene TRBD1, 5 bases. CDR3 size: 14 residues. Trimming pared 7 bases from V and 2 bases from J, leaving 13 bases between. Germline CDR1 is SGHDN and CDR2 is FVKESK. Here the CDR3 DNA reads TGTGCCAGCACCCAGGGTTACTACACAGATACGCAGTATTTT. Protein product: CASTQGYYTDTQYF.

The sample holds a few counts of this clone. The chain recombines TRBV6-5 with TRBJ2-2; 9 bases align to TRBD1. The CDR3 contains 14 residues. Germline V gene sequence: CDR1 MNHEY, CDR2 SVGAGI. Trimming cost V 7 bases and J 5 bases; bases outside gene matches: 5. CDR3 sequence reads: CASTGQGGTGELFF. CDR3 in DNA: TGTGCCAGCACGGGACAGGGAGGGACCGGGGAGCTGTTTTTT.

CDR3 nucleotides: TGTGCCAGTTCCCGGGTCGCGGGAGACGGGCGGGGGCAGTATTTT. Translating gives CASSRVAGDGRGQYF. This sequence joins TRBV6-5 and TRBJ2-3; 7 nucleotides align to TRBD2. CDR1 and CDR2 (germline): MNHEY, SVGAGI. CDR3 length: 15 residues. The V and J ends lost 9 bases and 11 bases, in that order; junction bases with no gene match: 20.

The rearrangement joins TRBV7-2 to TRBJ2-3; 12 nucleotides agree with TRBD2. The CDR3 totals 17 residues. V lost 7 bases, J lost 5 bases, and 13 bases stayed unmatched. CDR1 SGHTA and CDR2 FQGNSA come from the germline V gene. CDR3 region: CASTKLAGGSAGDTQYF. CDR3 coding DNA: TGTGCCAGCACCAAACTAGCGGGGGGTTCGGCGGGAGATACGCAGTATTTT.

This clone showed up many times. CDR3 coding DNA: TGCGCCAGCAGTCCGGGACAGTTTAATTCACCCCTCCACTTT. Protein sequence: CASSPGQFNSPLHF. The chain carries TRBV5-1 and TRBJ1-6; 7 bases are a match to TRBD1. J was trimmed by 6 bases and V by 5 bases; bases with no gene match: 5. The CDR3 loop spans 14 amino acids. CDR1 and CDR2 from the germline V gene are SGHRS and YFSETQ.

The gene calls are TRBV14 and TRBJ2-2; the D gene is possibly TRBD1 (6 bases). This CDR3 has 13 residues. Germline loops: CDR1 SGHDN, CDR2 FVKESK. V dropped 3 bases and J dropped 7 bases, with 9 bases sitting between them. The CDR3 loop is CASSQVRGGELFF. The DNA of the CDR3 is TGTGCCAGCAGCCAGGTCAGGGGCGGGGAGCTGTTTTTT.

This chain connects TRBV7-2 to TRBJ2-1, with D tentatively TRBD1 (5 bases). The CDR3 is 13 amino acids. V lost 3 bases to trimming and J lost 14 bases, with 17 bases between them. The germline V gene has CDR1 SGHTA and CDR2 FQGNSA. The CDR3 DNA is TGTGCCAGCAGCTTTTATGGACACCCTGGGGAGTTCTTC. It encodes CASSFYGHPGEFF.

The chain recombines TRBV27 with TRBJ1-2; 8 nucleotides match TRBD1. Trimming cost V 7 bases and J 9 bases; bases outside gene matches: 10. The CDR3 sequence is 13 residues long. CDR1 is MNHEY, CDR2 SMNVEV, per germline (reference sequence). CDR3 amino acids: CASKPGQGRRYTF. The CDR3, as DNA: TGTGCCAGCAAACCCGGACAGGGTCGACGCTACACCTTC.

V usage is TRBV14 and J usage is TRBJ1-6; TRBD1 aligns across 8 bases. J was trimmed by 7 bases and V by 2 bases; bases with no gene match: 7. The germline gives CDR1 SGHDN, CDR2 FVKESK. The length of the CDR3 is 16 residues. CDR3 region: CASSQLGTGENSPLHF. In DNA form, the CDR3 reads TGTGCCAGCAGCCAACTAGGGACAGGAGAAAATTCACCCCTCCACTTT.

The rearrangement joins TRBV2 to TRBJ1-2; possible D gene TRBD1, 6 bases. V lost 4 bases and J 4 bases, leaving 10 bases between the germline ends. Germline V gene sequence: CDR1 SNHLY, CDR2 FYNNEI. There are 13 residues in the CDR3. CDR3 residues: CASSGQVFYGYTF. Here the CDR3 DNA reads TGTGCCAGCAGTGGACAGGTGTTCTATGGCTACACCTTC. Full variable domain (rest looked up from reference TRBV2 and TRBJ1-2): EPEVTQTPSHQVTQMGQEVILRCVPISNHLYFYWYRQILGQKVEFLVSFYNNEISEKSEIFDDQFSVERPDGSNFTLKIRSTKLEDSAMYFCASSGQVFYGYTFGSGTRLTVV.

The V call is TRBV6-4, the J call TRBJ1-2; no clear D gene. Trimming pared 6 bases from V and 4 bases from J, leaving 15 bases between. The germline V gene has CDR1 MRHNA and CDR2 SNTAGT. This CDR3 region has 14 residues. CDR3 nucleotide sequence: TGTGCCAGCAGCCTAGGAGGAGGGAGCTATGGCTACACCTTC. It yields the protein CASSLGGGSYGYTF.

CDR3 coding DNA: TGTGCCAGTAAACAGGGGGTCACTGAAGCTTTCTTT. Its protein product is CASKQGVTEAFF. The chain uses TRBV19 and TRBJ1-1, with 8 positions matching TRBD1. CDR1 and CDR2 from the germline V gene are LNHDA and SQIVND (reference sequence). The CDR3 runs 12 residues. V shed 7 bases and J 4 bases; nucleotides not matched to a gene: 2.

The chain joins TRBV5-1 to TRBJ2-2, with TRBD2 matching over 11 bases. This CDR3 has 17 amino acids. V shed 6 bases and J 3 bases; nucleotides not matched to a gene: 10. Germline lookup yields CDR1 SGHRS and CDR2 YFSETQ. CDR3 sequence (DNA): TGCGCCAGCAACGGGGAACTAGCGGGAGTACACACCGGGGAGCTGTTTTTT. Its translation is CASNGELAGVHTGELFF.

This rearrangement joins TRBV19 to TRBJ2-7, with D tentatively TRBD2 (7 bases). The CDR3 runs 17 residues. The germline V and J ends were trimmed by 4 bases and 1 base, with 20 bases remaining between them. Germline V gene lookup returns CDR1 LNHDA and CDR2 SQIVND (reference sequence). CDR3 region: CASSKRFPGGLSYEQYF. The CDR3 coding sequence is TGTGCCAGTAGTAAGCGGTTTCCGGGGGGCCTATCCTACGAGCAGTACTTC.

The chain links TRBV19 to TRBJ1-2; no reliable D call. The length of the CDR3 is 16 residues. In germline, CDR1 is LNHDA, CDR2 SQIVND (reference sequence). V was trimmed by 7 bases and J by 4 bases, leaving 22 bases between them. The CDR3 reads CASKESSPSTLYGYTF. The CDR3 DNA follows: TGTGCCAGTAAAGAGAGCTCCCCATCAACTCTCTATGGCTACACCTTC.

The rearrangement joins TRBV9 to TRBJ2-5; TRBD2 might be the D (7 bases). This CDR3 region has 17 residues. V was pared by 0 bases and J by 5 bases, with 20 bases between. Per the germline V gene, CDR1 is SGDLS and CDR2 is YYNGEE. CDR3: CASSVAGRGTRGETQYF. CDR3 bases: TGTGCCAGCAGCGTAGCAGGGAGGGGGACCCGTGGGGAGACCCAGTACTTC.

Only one count was recorded for this clone. The rearrangement uses TRBV15 and TRBJ2-5; weak D call: TRBD2 (7 bases). The CDR3 extends over 15 amino acids. V was clipped by 1 base and J by 3 bases, with 12 bases between them. Germline V gives CDR1 LNHNV, CDR2 YYDKDF (reference sequence). CDR3 region: CATSRAAGAEETQYF. CDR3 DNA sequence: TGTGCCACCAGCAGAGCCGCGGGGGCCGAAGAGACCCAGTACTTC.

The V gene is TRBV2, the J gene TRBJ1-2, with D uncertain. CDR1 is SNHLY, CDR2 FYNNEI, per germline. CDR3 size: 13 residues. Trimming took off 8 bases at V and 4 bases at J, with 14 bases between the two ends. In DNA, the CDR3 is TGTGCCAGCCTTCAACAGACCATCTATGGCTACACCTTC. It specifies CASLQQTIYGYTF.

This chain links TRBV5-5 with TRBJ1-2; D not resolved. The germline CDR1 and CDR2 sequences are SGHKS and YYEKEE (reference sequence). This CDR3 comprises 14 residues. The V end was cut by 0 bases, the J end by 4 bases, with 10 bases between. The DNA for the CDR3 is TGTGCCAGCAGCTTGGCCGGGGTAACCTATGGCTACACCTTC. Its protein is CASSLAGVTYGYTF.

The chain combines TRBV5-3 with TRBJ2-3; a possible D gene is TRBD2 (6 bases). TRBV5-3 has ORF status, its function being uncertain. V was pared by 0 bases and J by 2 bases, with 19 bases between. This CDR3 contains 18 residues. CDR3 protein: CARSLDQVRELHTDTQYF. DNA for the CDR3: TGTGCCAGAAGCTTGGATCAGGTCCGGGAGCTCCACACAGATACGCAGTATTTT.